A selection of T cell receptor beta chains follows, all from one sample in a study of blood T cell repertoires in COVID-19. Only in-frame clones appear in the TCRdb table, and some are missing; sequencing was by immunoSEQ multiplex PCR. The sample holds 310,000 or so clones, 65% to 85% seen once. The sequenced sample was peripheral blood. Receptor source: a woman between 45 and 65 years old with acute or convalescent COVID-19. Each CDR3 is given without its conserved first and last residue. The D gene is left open where the match is weak.

v_call	j_call	d_call	cdr3_aa
TRBV15	TRBJ1-4	.	ATSRTREGELF
TRBV3-1/TRBV3-2	TRBJ2-5	.	ASSRREETQY
TRBV10-2	TRBJ2-1	TRBD2	ASSEGLAGEQF
TRBV5-6	TRBJ2-7	TRBD2	ASSVLAGTYEQY
TRBV7-9	TRBJ1-3	.	ASSLGGPGSGNTIY
TRBV9	TRBJ1-4	.	ASSVGLIEGSEKLF
TRBV4-2	TRBJ1-5	TRBD1	ASSQGSAGQGDMGNQPQH
TRBV29-1	TRBJ2-1	TRBD1	SAEDRTGYNEQF
TRBV30	TRBJ2-2	TRBD2	AFHPGGASNTGELF
TRBV15	TRBJ1-2	TRBD1	ATSDRDRGNYGYT
TRBV5-6	TRBJ2-5	.	ASSSSWTLTEY
TRBV10-1	TRBJ1-1	TRBD1	ASSESTGYGEAF
TRBV19	TRBJ2-1	TRBD2	ASYSRGGSYNEQF
TRBV10-1	TRBJ1-1	TRBD1	ASSGGIGQGATEAF